This paragraph covers one TCR beta chain sequence. Antigen specificity is unknown. The CDR3 contains 15 residues. CDR1 is SGHNT and CDR2 is YYREEE in the germline V gene (reference sequence). V shed 2 bases and J 4 bases; nucleotides not matched to a gene: 4. Scientists ran DNA taken from cultured CD4+ T cells through the Oncomine TCR Beta short-read assay for sequencing. From the PCR reads, TCRdb called clonotypes with MiXCR, one entry per CDR3 protein. The table includes about 12,000 distinct CDR3 sequences, approximately 60% detected once. The data were taken from a study of vaccination and CD4 T cells after COVID-19. Study background: Every culture used as a control got a CEFX pool, an HIV-1 Nef pool, or no peptide.

Broader study findings: It was found that, in convalescent patients, 304 of 307 vaccine-specific clones were spike mono-reactive.

The treatment is: roughly 10-day PBMC culture with coronavirus spike peptide pools or control peptides (ViraFEST assay). ViraFEST sequenced TCRs after peptide-pool expansion of antigen-specific T cells. The medium had half its volume replaced with fresh IL-2 medium on days 3 and 7. This clonotype originated in a human donor who had recovered from COVID-19. Sequenced here: CD4+ T cells from blood, cultured in vitro, sampled before SARS-CoV-2 vaccination. The chain links TRBV5-4 to TRBJ2-5; TRBD2 agrees at 11 bases. The CDR3 DNA is TGTGCCAGCAGCTTACTAGCGGGAGAGGGAGAGACCCAGTACTTC. Its protein is CASSLLAGEGETQYF.